These T cell receptor beta chains were read from a single sample in a study of cytomegalovirus exposure and HLA in healthy donors. Assay used: immunoSEQ multiplex PCR; TCRdb lists only in-frame clones, some missing. The data contain approximately 160,000 clones, 65% to 85% of them singletons. The sequencing sample was made of PBMCs. All receptors come from a woman aged 45-59 years in good health and CMV-seropositive. Both conserved end residues are part of each CDR3. The D gene is left open where the match is weak. Clone size is shown for a subset of rows, as once, few, many or a class of expanded clone.

J gene | clone size | V gene | D gene | CDR3 DNA | CDR3 protein
TRBJ2-7 | NA | TRBV21-1 | NA | TGTGCCAGCAGCCGAGATATGGCGGTCCTATACTACGAGCAGTACTTC | CASSRDMAVLYYEQYF
TRBJ2-5 | NA | TRBV19 | TRBD1 | TGTGCCTGCAAGGACAGGGCGGAAGAGACCCAGTACTTC | CACKDRAEETQYF
TRBJ1-6 | NA | TRBV6-5 | NA | TGTGCCAGCAGCATTTGGAGGGGTTCACCCCTCCACTTT | CASSIWRGSPLHF
TRBJ1-1 | NA | TRBV25-1 | NA | TGTGCCAGCAGGGGGGCAGGGAGGGGCGAAGCTTTCTTT | CASRGAGRGEAFF
TRBJ1-1 | NA | TRBV7-9 | NA | TGTTCCAGCAGCCCTGGACAGACGAGCACTGAAGCTTTCTTT | CSSSPGQTSTEAFF
TRBJ1-3 | NA | TRBV29-1 | TRBD1 | TGCAGCGTTGCCCAGGGGGCGAAAGGAAACACCATATATTTT | CSVAQGAKGNTIYF
TRBJ1-6 | NA | TRBV9 | NA | TGTGCCAGCAGCGCTCGCGGCTCCTATAATTCACCCCTCCACTTT | CASSARGSYNSPLHF
TRBJ1-1 | NA | TRBV7-6 | NA | TGTGCCAGCAGCAGTAACAGGGAAACTGAAGCTTTCTTT | CASSSNRETEAFF
TRBJ2-5 | NA | TRBV25-1 | NA | TGTGCCAGCAGTGAACTTGCGGGGTACCAAGAGACCCAGTACTTC | CASSELAGYQETQYF
TRBJ1-4 | NA | TRBV19 | NA | TGTGCCAGTTGCCTGACAGGACGATTGGGTTTGAATGAAAAACTGTTTTTT | CASCLTGRLGLNEKLFF
TRBJ2-7 | NA | TRBV28 | TRBD1 | TGTGCCAGCAGGACAGGGGGAGGAAACGAGCAGTACTTC | CASRTGGGNEQYF
TRBJ2-1 | NA | TRBV7-3 | TRBD2 | TGTGCCAGCAGCTTCCTCACTAGCGGGAGCGCCGGTGAGCAGTTCTTC | CASSFLTSGSAGEQFF
TRBJ1-4 | NA | TRBV9 | NA | TGTGCCAGCAGCGTACGGTTGGCGGCAAATGAAAAACTGTTTTTT | CASSVRLAANEKLFF
TRBJ2-5 | NA | TRBV15 | NA | TGTGCCACCAGCAGAGACAACCAAGAGACCCAGTACTTC | CATSRDNQETQYF
TRBJ2-3 | few | TRBV10-3 | TRBD2 | TGTGCCATCAGTGAGCAAGCGGGGGCCACAGATACGCAGTATTTT | CAISEQAGATDTQYF
TRBJ1-3 | once | TRBV28 | TRBD1 | TGTGCCAGCGGAGGCCTCGGGACAGGCCTTGGAAACACCATATATTTT | CASGGLGTGLGNTIYF
TRBJ2-3 | NA | TRBV5-1 | NA | TGCGCCAGCAGCTTAAGACACTCGTCAACAGATACGCAGTATTTT | CASSLRHSSTDTQYF
TRBJ2-1 | once | TRBV14 | NA | TGTGCCAGCAGCCCCCTCGGGTACGGCGGCTCCTACAATGAGCAGTTCTTC | CASSPLGYGGSYNEQFF
TRBJ2-1 | NA | TRBV9 | TRBD2 | TGTGCCAGCAGCCGGACTAGCGAGATCAATGAGCAGTTCTTC | CASSRTSEINEQFF
TRBJ2-5 | NA | TRBV5-1 | NA | TGCGCCAGCAGCTTAGGACATTTGGGAGAGACCCAGTACTTC | CASSLGHLGETQYF
TRBJ2-1 | NA | TRBV2 | TRBD2 | TGTGCCAGCAGGGAGGCGGGGGTCCCTGAGCAGTTCTTC | CASREAGVPEQFF
TRBJ1-6 | NA | TRBV19 | TRBD1 | TGTGCCAGTAGTCACCGGATACAGGAGACAGGGTTGAATTCACCCCTCCACTTT | CASSHRIQETGLNSPLHF